Presented here are 31 T cell receptor beta chains from one specimen sequenced in a study of tumor-infiltrating lymphocytes in primary liver carcinoma. Each 20-30 mg portion of unsorted bulk tissue served as the source for co-extraction of RNA and DNA. Total RNA amounting to roughly 480 ng was the source from which TCR beta cDNA was made with a constant-region primer. TCR beta libraries came from three nested multiplex PCR rounds using slightly modified ARM-PCR. With TRBV1-TRBV30 forward primers and a C-beta reverse primer, the first two PCR rounds were run for nine to eleven cycles each. One entry per CDR3 protein results from TCRdb running MiXCR on the multiplex PCR reads. The sample contains approximately 110,000 distinct CDR3 sequences, approximately 64% of which appear only once. Sequenced sample: liver tumor tissue from sampling region 3. Subset reported: tumor region T3, left-lateral pole. The receptors originated from a woman aged 55-75 years with primary liver carcinoma and hepatitis B virus infection.

This clonotype was counted only a few times. V and J are TRBV28 and TRBJ1-5; no clear D gene. The CDR3 is made up of 14 amino acids. The V gene's germline CDR1 is MDHEN and CDR2 SYDVKM. The V and J ends lost 5 bases and 5 bases respectively, with 13 bases between them. CDR3 sequence (DNA): TGTGCCAGCAGTAGGGCCGCGGAGGATCAGCCCCAGCATTTT. Its translation: CASSRAAEDQPQHF.

CDR3 region: CSVQAGPSIEQFF. In DNA, the CDR3 is TGCAGCGTGCAGGCCGGACCCAGCATTGAGCAGTTCTTC. J is TRBJ2-1 and V is TRBV29-1; D remains unclear. CDR3 length: 13 residues. Trimming stripped 6 bases from V and 9 bases from J, with 18 bases between. Germline V gives CDR1 SQVTM, CDR2 ANQGSEA.

The chain is built from TRBV11-2 and TRBJ2-7, with TRBD1 identical over 12 bases. The CDR3 contains 16 residues. V lost 1 base, J lost 6 bases, and 7 bases stayed unmatched. Germline V gene sequence: CDR1 SGHAT, CDR2 FQNNGV. CDR3 sequence reads: CASSLVGTGGSLEQYF. CDR3 coding DNA: TGTGCCAGCAGCTTAGTGGGGACAGGGGGCTCCCTCGAGCAGTACTTC.

Points on this clonotype: A much larger clonotype is one base distant, so this may be a read error. The V and J genes are TRBV28 and TRBJ2-1; 10 positions agree with TRBD1. The CDR3 totals 15 residues. The germline V gene has CDR1 MDHEN and CDR2 SYDVKM. Trimming cost V 6 bases and J 5 bases; bases outside gene matches: 7. CDR3 sequence: CASRLTGGAHNEQFF. The CDR3 bases are TGTGCCAGCAGGCTGACAGGGGGCGCCCACAATGAGCAGTTCTTC.

The gene calls are TRBV28 and TRBJ2-5; a weak D match, TRBD2 (7 bases). CDR3 length equals 14 residues. With 0 bases removed from V and 5 bases from J, the gap between germline ends came to 10 bases. Germline-derived CDR1 and CDR2 are MDHEN and SYDVKM. CDR3 sequence reads: CASSLCGGPETQYF. The CDR3, as DNA: TGTGCCAGCAGTTTATGCGGGGGGCCGGAGACCCAGTACTTC.

With respect to this clonotype: At one boundary the junction diverges from the germline segment, which might be a read error. The chain is built from TRBV12-3 or TRBV12-4 and TRBJ1-5, with TRBD1 as a possible D gene (5 bases). This CDR3 has 13 residues. This CDR3 reads CPSSLGENESQHF. The CDR3 coding sequence is TGTCCCAGCAGTTTAGGGGAGAATGAGTCCCAGCATTTT.

The rearrangement uses TRBV11-2 and TRBJ2-3; D not certain. The last part of the DNA fits TRBJ1-5 better; the J call may be wrong. There are 17 residues in the CDR3. Germline CDR1 SGHAT, CDR2 FQNNGV. CDR3 DNA sequence: TGTGCCAGCAGCCCGAATTGCGGGAGTTGGTTAGGAGATACGCAGCATTTT. It is translated as CASSPNCGSWLGDTQHF.

On this clonotype: The junction shows a germline mismatch at one end, possibly a read error. The J gene is TRBJ2-1, the V gene TRBV14; D is undetermined. Germline V lookup: CDR1 SGHDN, CDR2 FVKESK. This CDR3 is 16 amino acids long. The CDR3 region is CASSAVAGWVNNEQLF. The CDR3 region has the DNA TGTGCCAGCAGTGCCGTAGCTGGATGGGTAAACAATGAGCAGCTCTTC.

The rearrangement uses TRBV7-9 and TRBJ1-1; tentatively, D is TRBD1 (5 bases). V lost 1 base and J lost 4, with 10 bases in between. Germline-derived CDR1 and CDR2 are SEHNR and FQNEAQ (reference sequence). CDR3 length equals 14 residues. The CDR3 nucleotides read TGTGCCAGCAGCTTAGGCGGGGGTGGCACTGAAGCTTTCTTT. This sequence encodes CASSLGGGGTEAFF. Supplemented by reference TRBV7-9 and TRBJ1-1, the full variable domain reads DTGVSQNPRHKITKRGQNVTFRCDPISEHNRLYWYRQTLGQGPEFLTYFQNEAQLEKSRLLSDRFSAERPKGSFSTLEIQRTEQGDSAMYLCASSLGGGGTEAFFGQGTRLTVV.

The chain joins TRBV11-2 to TRBJ2-1; tentatively, D is TRBD1 or TRBD2 (6 bases each). Germline assignment: CDR1 SGHAT and CDR2 FQNNGV. Trimming removed 6 bases at V and 8 bases at J, with 17 bases between. The CDR3 loop spans 14 amino acids. The DNA for the CDR3 is TGTGCCAGCAGACGAGGGGGGAATCTGCATGAGCAGTTCTTC. Translating it yields CASRRGGNLHEQFF.

On this clonotype: An end of the junction differs from the germline gene, which may be a read error. The rearrangement uses TRBV29-1 and TRBJ2-1; D call uncertain. Germline V lookup: CDR1 SQVTM, CDR2 ANQGSEA. The CDR3 consists of 12 residues. The CDR3 nucleotides read TGCGGCGTTGATCGGCACGGTGATGAGCAATTCTTC. As protein: CGVDRHGDEQFF.

This rearrangement joins TRBV29-1 to TRBJ2-5; D possibly corresponds to TRBD2 (6 bases). Per germline, CDR1 SQVTM and CDR2 ANQGSEA. CDR3 size: 14 residues. The CDR3 nucleotides read TGCAACGCTGAAGGCGGGGTTCGTGGGGAGACCCAGTACTTC. Translating it yields CNAEGGVRGETQYF. Using reference TRBV29-1 and TRBJ2-5 for the parts outside the CDR3, the full variable domain is SAVISQKPSRDICQRGTSLTIQCQVDSQVTMMFWYRQQPGQSLTLIATANQGSEATYESGFVIDKFPISRPNLTFSTLTVSNMSPEDSSIYLCNAEGGVRGETQYFGPGTRLLVL.

Concerning this clonotype itself: A much bigger clone sits one base away, suggesting this may be a read error. The chain combines TRBV6-1 with TRBJ1-2; D unclear. The CDR3 has 11 amino acids. V lost 11 bases to trimming and J lost 4 bases, with 11 bases between them. In germline, CDR1 is MNHNS, CDR2 SASEGT. The CDR3 here is CAGKNIYGYTF. The CDR3 coding sequence is TGTGCCGGCAAGAACATCTATGGCTACACCTTC.

The chain has TRBV28 and TRBJ2-7; D is unresolved. Germline CDR1 and CDR2: MDHEN and SYDVKM. This CDR3 is built from 11 residues. With 8 bases removed from V and 2 bases from J, the gap between germline ends came to 7 bases. The CDR3 here is CASCDPYEQYF. For the CDR3, the DNA is TGTGCCAGCTGTGACCCCTACGAGCAGTACTTC.

This clonotype was counted only a few times. DNA of the CDR3: TGTGCCAGCAGTTTTCATAGCGGGAGGGCTCGGACCGGGGAGCTGTTTTTT. Amino acid sequence: CASSFHSGRARTGELFF. The chain has TRBV28 and TRBJ2-2; 11 bases align to TRBD2. The CDR3 sequence is 17 residues long. Germline V gene data show CDR1 as MDHEN and CDR2 as SYDVKM. V was pared by 3 bases and J by 5 bases, with 8 bases of the junction left unmatched. Full variable domain (rest looked up from reference TRBV28 and TRBJ2-2): DVKVTQSSRYLVKRTGEKVFLECVQDMDHENMFWYRQDPGLGLRLIYFSYDVKMKEKGDIPEGYSVSREKKERFSLILESASTNQTSMYLCASSFHSGRARTGELFFGEGSRLTVL.

This chain joins TRBV28 and TRBJ2-1, with D uncertain. The length of the CDR3 is 14 residues. CDR1 is MDHEN, CDR2 SYDVKM, per germline. Trimming shortened V by 6 bases and J by 4 bases, and 13 bases separated the two germline ends. CDR3 amino acids: CASSSDRPYNEQFF. CDR3 in DNA: TGTGCCAGCAGCTCCGACCGACCGTACAATGAGCAGTTCTTC.

This clonotype was seen only a few times. A single base separates this from a much larger clone, so it may be a read error. This chain joins TRBV12-3 or TRBV12-4 and TRBJ2-3; 7 bases align to TRBD1. V lost 3 bases, J lost 6 bases, and 9 bases stayed unmatched. This CDR3 has 15 residues. The CDR3 region has the DNA TGTGCCAGCAGTTTGGGGATGACAGGGACGGATACGCAGTATTTT. Its protein product is CASSLGMTGTDTQYF.

The V and J genes are TRBV28 and TRBJ1-1; TRBD1 matches 9 bases. CDR3 length: 13 amino acids. Losses at the gene ends were 5 bases for V and 8 bases for J; bases not matched to a gene: 6. Germline V gene sequence: CDR1 MDHEN, CDR2 SYDVKM. The CDR3 reads CASSAIDRGEAFF. The DNA for the CDR3 is TGTGCCAGCAGTGCCATTGACAGGGGGGAAGCTTTCTTT.

This clonotype was seen repeatedly, ten times or more. This rearrangement joins TRBV6-5 to TRBJ2-1; 7 nucleotides align to TRBD1. The CDR3 is 14 residues long. V lost 5 bases, J lost 6 bases, and 7 bases stayed unmatched. Germline CDR1 and CDR2: MNHEY and SVGAGI. CDR3: CASSNEDRRNEQFF. In DNA, the CDR3 is TGTGCCAGCAGTAACGAGGACAGGCGCAATGAGCAGTTCTTC.

Details on this clonotype: A much larger clone lies one base from this, so it may be a read error. This chain connects TRBV30 to TRBJ1-2; D gene ambiguous. The CDR3 sequence is 12 residues long. CDR1 GTSNPN and CDR2 SVGIG come from the germline V gene (reference sequence). The CDR3 here is CAWSMGNYDYTF. In DNA, the CDR3 is TGTGCCTGGAGTATGGGTAACTATGACTACACCTTC.

In regard to this clonotype: This may arise from a read error, as a much more abundant clone is one base away. The rearrangement joins TRBV6-1 to TRBJ1-6, with D perhaps TRBD1 (5 bases). The CDR3 is 14 amino acids. CDR1 is MNHNS and CDR2 is SASEGT in the germline V gene. CDR3 sequence (DNA): TGTGCCAGCAGTGACCAGGGAAGGAATTCACTCCTCCACTTT. Amino acids: CASSDQGRNSLLHF.

The rearrangement links TRBV11-1 to TRBJ2-7; 10 bases are a match to TRBD1. V was clipped by 6 bases and J by 12 bases; unmatched bases: 20. CDR3 size: 16 residues. Germline-derived CDR1 and CDR2 are SGHAT and FQDESV (reference sequence). As DNA, the CDR3 is TGTGCCAGCAGGCCGAACCCCGGGACAGGGGTTCACGGGCGGTACTTC. Protein sequence: CASRPNPGTGVHGRYF.

The genes are TRBV28 and TRBJ2-7, with unresolved D. Germline V gives CDR1 MDHEN, CDR2 SYDVKM. The CDR3 runs to 13 residues. Trimming pared 3 bases from V and 3 bases from J, leaving 9 bases between. CDR3 loop: CASSFEWFYEQYF. DNA for the CDR3: TGTGCCAGCAGTTTCGAGTGGTTCTACGAGCAGTACTTC. Full variable domain (missing parts from reference TRBV28 and TRBJ2-7): DVKVTQSSRYLVKRTGEKVFLECVQDMDHENMFWYRQDPGLGLRLIYFSYDVKMKEKGDIPEGYSVSREKKERFSLILESASTNQTSMYLCASSFEWFYEQYFGPGTRLTVT.

About this clonotype: This may come from a read error, since a much larger clone is one base off. V is TRBV6-5 and J is TRBJ2-2; D is undetermined. The CDR3 is made up of 13 amino acids. Germline assignment: CDR1 MNHEY and CDR2 SVGAGI. CDR3: CARSYGVGGELFF. The CDR3, as DNA: TGTGCCAGGAGTTACGGCGTTGGCGGGGAGCTGTTTTTT.

The table lists this clonotype with many counts. V and J are TRBV5-1 and TRBJ2-1; tentative D call: TRBD1 (6 bases). Trimming removed 0 bases at V and 4 bases at J, with 11 bases between. The CDR3 consists of 15 residues. Germline V gene data show CDR1 as SGHRS and CDR2 as YFSETQ. CDR3: CASSLEGEPYNEQFF. The CDR3 coding sequence is TGCGCCAGCAGCTTGGAGGGGGAACCTTACAATGAGCAGTTCTTC.

The V and J genes are TRBV11-3 and TRBJ2-2; 7 positions match TRBD2. The CDR3 is made up of 19 amino acids. With 5 bases clipped from V and 17 bases from J, the junction kept 32 bases outside the gene matches. The V gene's germline CDR1 is SGHNT and CDR2 YENEEA. CDR3 residues: CASSAYPVTSLLNTGEPFF. The CDR3 nucleotides are TGTGCCAGCAGCGCCTATCCCGTGACTAGCCTTCTGAACACCGGGGAGCCATTTTTT.

Worth noting for this clonotype: It is likely a read error, because the conserved phenylalanine at the end of the CDR3 is missing. The J gene is TRBJ2-3, the V gene TRBV11-1; D gene ambiguous. This CDR3 has 14 residues. Germline loops: CDR1 SGHAT, CDR2 FQDESV (reference sequence). CDR3: CASSLGQSTDTQYS. DNA for the CDR3: TGTGCTAGCAGCTTAGGGCAGAGCACGGATACGCAGTATTCT.

The chain couples TRBV28 to TRBJ1-5, with 7 bases lining up with TRBD1. V dropped 7 bases and J dropped 6; count of bases not matched to a gene: 12. Germline-derived CDR1 and CDR2 are MDHEN and SYDVKM. There are 15 residues in the CDR3. The CDR3 region is CASTVGGGVSQPQHF. As DNA, the CDR3 is TGTGCCAGCACCGTCGGAGGGGGCGTCAGTCAGCCCCAGCATTTT.

As concerns this clonotype: This may be a read error, as it is one base from a much larger clone. The chain uses TRBV4-1 and TRBJ2-1, with D perhaps being TRBD1 or TRBD2 (5 bases each). The CDR3 loop spans 17 amino acids. Trimming removed 5 bases from V and 9 bases from J, with 26 bases in between. Germline-derived CDR1 and CDR2 are MGHRA and YSYEKL. The DNA of the CDR3 is TGCGCCAGCAGCGAAGGGACGGACCTTTCCGCTCGTCGTGAGCAGTTCTTC. Translated, it gives CASSEGTDLSARREQFF.

This clonotype has a handful of counts. V and J are TRBV7-9 and TRBJ2-7, with D possibly matching TRBD1 (6 bases). This CDR3 comprises 12 residues. Germline V lookup: CDR1 SEHNR, CDR2 FQNEAQ (reference sequence). V lost 4 bases and J lost 6, with 10 bases in between. CDR3 amino acids: CASSSGHTEQYF. DNA for the CDR3: TGTGCCAGCAGCTCGGGACATACCGAGCAGTACTTC. Filled out from reference TRBV7-9 and TRBJ2-7, the complete variable domain reads DTGVSQNPRHKITKRGQNVTFRCDPISEHNRLYWYRQTLGQGPEFLTYFQNEAQLEKSRLLSDRFSAERPKGSFSTLEIQRTEQGDSAMYLCASSSGHTEQYFGPGTRLTVT.

In the case of this clonotype: Just one base apart from a much larger clone, this may be a read error. The chain has TRBV29-1 and TRBJ2-1; the match to TRBD1 covers 9 bases. The length of the CDR3 is 14 residues. Germline CDR1 and CDR2: SQVTM and ANQGSEA. CDR3 DNA: TGCAGCGCTCCCACAGGGGGCGGCTACAATAAGCAGTTCTTC. Translation gives CSAPTGGGYNKQFF.